This TCR beta chain originates from a study of blood T cells in healthy people across ages. Germline CDR1 reads SGHVS; CDR2 reads FNYEAQ. The CDR3 has 20 amino acids. Unmatched junction bases numbered 17, after V lost 2 bases and J lost 2 bases. The authors ran a second PCR of roughly 6 to 12 cycles using a sample-barcoded 5' primer and a J-beta primer mix. MiXCR was run by TCRdb on the 5' RACE reads, yielding one entry per CDR3 protein. The sample comprises about 1.4 million distinct CDR3 sequences, roughly 59% of which are singletons, and roughly 7% rests with the top ten. The sample holds one count of this clonotype.

The chain is built from TRBV7-6 and TRBJ1-2; 10 bases match TRBD1. The sequencing input was blood. This TCR came from a man between 18 and 35 years old in good health. The CDR3 bases are TGTGCCAGCAGCTTATTTGCGGGGCCGGGACAGGGGACCTCAAACTATGGCTACACCTTC. It encodes CASSLFAGPGQGTSNYGYTF.